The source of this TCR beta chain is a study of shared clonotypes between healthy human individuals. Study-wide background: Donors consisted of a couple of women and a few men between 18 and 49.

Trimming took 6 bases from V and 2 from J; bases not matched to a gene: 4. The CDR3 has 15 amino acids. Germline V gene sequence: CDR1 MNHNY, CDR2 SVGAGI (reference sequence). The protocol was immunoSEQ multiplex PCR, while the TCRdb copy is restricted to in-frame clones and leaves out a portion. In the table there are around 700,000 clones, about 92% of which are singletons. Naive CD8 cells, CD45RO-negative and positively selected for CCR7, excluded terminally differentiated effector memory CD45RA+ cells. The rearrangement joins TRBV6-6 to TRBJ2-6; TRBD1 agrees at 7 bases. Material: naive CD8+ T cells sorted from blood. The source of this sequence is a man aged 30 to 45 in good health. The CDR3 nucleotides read TGTGCCAGCAGACCTAGGGGGCCTGGGGCCAACGTCCTGACTTTC. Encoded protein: CASRPRGPGANVLTF.